The rows below give T cell receptor beta chains drawn from one sample of a study of blood T cell repertoires in COVID-19. Generated by immunoSEQ multiplex PCR, the TCRdb table keeps only in-frame clones and is missing some. The sample includes about 270,000 clones, 88% seen only once; the top ten take roughly 3.9%. Sequenced material: peripheral blood. Every receptor here comes from a man aged 60-69 years who had recovered from COVID-19. Each CDR3 is given with its conserved first and last residue. D genes are given only for firm matches. Clone size is given for some rows only: seen once, a few or many times, or a class if the clone is expanded.

- - TRBJ2-5 TRBV7-2 TGTGCCAGCAGCTTAGGATTTGGCAGGTTGGAGACCCAGTACTTC CASSLGFGRLETQYF
- TRBD2 TRBJ2-1 TRBV7-2 TGTGCCAGCAGCTTTTTCCGTAGCGGGGCCTCCTACAATGAGCAGTTCTTC CASSFFRSGASYNEQFF
- TRBD2 TRBJ2-5 TRBV11-3 TGTGCCAGCAGCTTCGGCGGGGGGGGCCAAGAGACCCAGTACTTC CASSFGGGGQETQYF
- TRBD1 TRBJ1-2 TRBV6-5 TGTGCCAGCAGTTACAGGACAGGGACAAACTATGGCTACACCTTC CASSYRTGTNYGYTF
once - TRBJ2-1 TRBV4-1 TGCGCCAGCAGCCAAGAGTCTAGCTACAATGAGCAGTTCTTC CASSQESSYNEQFF
- - TRBJ2-7 TRBV4-2 TGTGCCAGCAGCCAAGGAACAGGAGACCCCTACGAGCAGTACTTC CASSQGTGDPYEQYF
- - TRBJ1-6 TRBV10-2 TGCGCCAGCAGTGTTCAGGCCCATAATTCACCCCTCCACTTT CASSVQAHNSPLHF
- TRBD1 TRBJ1-6 TRBV4-2 TGTGCCAGCAACCGGGACAGGAATTCACCCCTCCACTTT CASNRDRNSPLHF
once - TRBJ2-1 TRBV6-1 TGTGCCAGCAGTGACGCGCAGGTAGTACACAATGAGCAGTTCTTC CASSDAQVVHNEQFF
- - TRBJ1-1 TRBV9 TGTGCCAGCAGCTACACAGTGAACACTGAAGCTTTCTTT CASSYTVNTEAFF
- TRBD1 TRBJ1-5 TRBV19 TGTGCCAGTAGGCTCCAGGGGGGCCCGAATCAGCCCCAGCATTTT CASRLQGGPNQPQHF
- TRBD1 TRBJ1-1 TRBV5-5 TGTGCCAGCAGCTTGGTGGGACAGGGGGACCCCACTGAAGCTTTCTTT CASSLVGQGDPTEAFF
- TRBD1 TRBJ1-5 TRBV2 TGTGCCAGCATGAGGGACAGGGGGCTAAGCAATCAGCCCCAGCATTTT CASMRDRGLSNQPQHF
- - TRBJ1-1 TRBV5-1 TGCGCCAGCAGCAAAGGATTTCAGGGTTACACTGAAGCTTTCTTT CASSKGFQGYTEAFF
- - TRBJ2-3 TRBV5-1 TGCGCCAGCAGCTCCACGGTGGGGGCGGGCACAGATACGCAGTATTTT CASSSTVGAGTDTQYF
- - TRBJ2-4 TRBV14 TGTGCCAGCAGCCAAGTCCAGGACATTCAGTACTTC CASSQVQDIQYF
- TRBD1 TRBJ1-4 TRBV18 TGTGCCAGCTCACCAAGACAGGGGACTAATGAAAAACTGTTTTTT CASSPRQGTNEKLFF
- - TRBJ2-7 TRBV12-3/TRBV12-4 TGTGCCAGCAGTCAAAGGGGGACGGACGAGCAGTACTTC CASSQRGTDEQYF
once - TRBJ1-2 TRBV6-5 TGTGCCAGCAGTCTTTGGGACACAACTAACTATGGCTACACCTTC CASSLWDTTNYGYTF
- TRBD1 TRBJ1-2 TRBV6-6 TGTGCCAGTGGGACAGCAGCCAACTATGGCTACACCTTC CASGTAANYGYTF
few TRBD1 TRBJ1-2 TRBV5-6 TGTGCCAGCAGCTCGACCAGGGGGCCTGGAGGCTACACCTTC CASSSTRGPGGYTF
- TRBD1 TRBJ2-6 TRBV19 TGTGCCAGTAGTATGGCCAGGGGGCTGACTGGGGCCAACGTCCTGACTTTC CASSMARGLTGANVLTF
- - TRBJ1-1 TRBV3-1/TRBV3-2 TGTGCCAGCAGCGCCAGCTCCGGCCGGTCGGGCACTGAAGCTTTCTTT CASSASSGRSGTEAFF
few - TRBJ2-2 TRBV5-1 TGCGCCAGCAGCCCCCCCCCTGCGGTCGCCGGGGAGCTGTTTTTT CASSPPPAVAGELFF
- TRBD2 TRBJ2-2 TRBV3-1/TRBV3-2 TGTGCCAGCAGCCAAGGCGGGGGGCAGAACACCGGGGAGCTGTTTTTT CASSQGGGQNTGELFF
- TRBD1 TRBJ2-7 TRBV4-2 TGTGCCAGCAGCCAAGATCAAGGGGGCTATACCTACGAGCAGTACTTC CASSQDQGGYTYEQYF
- - TRBJ1-2 TRBV4-2 TGTGCCAGCAGCCAAGGACTAAGGGATTATGGCTACACCTTC CASSQGLRDYGYTF
once TRBD2 TRBJ2-2 TRBV9 TGTGCCAGCAGCGTAGGCGGGGGGGCCTTACTGCCCGGGGAGCTGTTTTTT CASSVGGGALLPGELFF
- TRBD2 TRBJ2-1 TRBV3-1/TRBV3-2 TGTGCCAGCAGCCAAGCAGCGGGGGGGTACAATGAGCAGTTCTTC CASSQAAGGYNEQFF
- TRBD1 TRBJ1-5 TRBV10-3 TGTGCCATCAGTTCTACAGGGGCCGGCAATCAGCCCCAGCATTTT CAISSTGAGNQPQHF
- - TRBJ2-2 TRBV4-1 TGCGCCAGCAGCCAAGATTTGGGGCAGGCGATGTCCACCGGGGAGCTGTTTTTT CASSQDLGQAMSTGELFF
- - TRBJ2-7 TRBV9 TGTGCCAGCAGCATACAGAATGGGGAGCAGTACTTC CASSIQNGEQYF
- TRBD1 TRBJ2-4 TRBV3-1/TRBV3-2 TGTGCCAGCAGCCAAGGGGGACAGGGCAAAAACATTCAGTACTTC CASSQGGQGKNIQYF
- - TRBJ1-4 TRBV19 TGTGCCAGCGCAACTAGGGAAAAGGGGAGGGAAAAACTGTTTTTT CASATREKGREKLFF
- TRBD2 TRBJ2-7 TRBV7-8 TGTGCCAGCAGCTCCCTAGCGGGGGATCTCTACGAGCAGTACTTC CASSSLAGDLYEQYF
once - TRBJ1-1 TRBV9 TGTGCCAGCAGCGACGTTAACATGAACACTGAAGCTTTCTTT CASSDVNMNTEAFF
few TRBD1 TRBJ2-1 TRBV24-1 TGTGCCACCAGTGATCCAACTGACAGGGCCCTTAACAATGAGCAGTTCTTC CATSDPTDRALNNEQFF
once TRBD1 TRBJ1-2 TRBV10-2 TGCGCCAGCAGTTCGGACAGGGGCGTCCCCTCTACGAAAGATGGCTACACCTTC CASSSDRGVPSTKDGYTF
- TRBD1 TRBJ2-2 TRBV6-5 TGTGCCAGCAGAGGGACAGGGGCCGGGGAGCTGTTTTTT CASRGTGAGELFF
once - TRBJ2-5 TRBV29-1 TGCAGCGTCGAAACAGGGAACTACCAAGAGACCCAGTACTTC CSVETGNYQETQYF
- - TRBJ1-6 TRBV7-2 TGTGCCAGCAGCCAAGGGGCCAGTACGTCACCCCTCCACTTT CASSQGASTSPLHF
- - TRBJ2-3 TRBV27 TGTGCCAGCAGTGCCTATCTCGGTGGCACAGATACGCAGTATTTT CASSAYLGGTDTQYF
- TRBD1 TRBJ1-1 TRBV19 TGTGCCAGTAGTAGGCCCGGGACAGATTTCTCTGCTTTCTTT CASSRPGTDFSAFF
- TRBD2 TRBJ2-7 TRBV4-2 TGTGCCAGCAGCCAAGATCGGGGGGGTAGCTCCTACGAGCAGTACTTC CASSQDRGGSSYEQYF
- TRBD2 TRBJ2-5 TRBV6-2/TRBV6-3 TGTGCCAGCAGTTACTCGAGGTCCAGGACTAGCGGGGGGGGTCAAGAGACCCAGTACTTC CASSYSRSRTSGGGQETQYF
- - TRBJ1-6 TRBV7-9 TGTGCCAGCAGCCAGCAAGGAGGGCCCCTCCACTTT CASSQQGGPLHF
- - TRBJ1-4 TRBV7-2 TGTGCCAGCAGCCGTGCGGGGGGGGGTGAAAAACTGTTTTTT CASSRAGGGEKLFF
once TRBD1 TRBJ1-5 TRBV7-8 TGTGCCAGCAGCTTAGCGACAGGGGGGTATAGCAATCAGCCCCAGCATTTT CASSLATGGYSNQPQHF
- TRBD1 TRBJ1-2 TRBV5-1 TGCGCCAGCAGCCAGGATGGGACAGGGGAATATGGCTACACCTTC CASSQDGTGEYGYTF
- - TRBJ1-3 TRBV4-2 TGTGCCAGCAGCCAAGAAGCAAACTCTGGAAACACCATATATTTT CASSQEANSGNTIYF
- TRBD2 TRBJ2-7 TRBV5-6 TGTGCCAGCAGGAGAGCGGGAGACACTAGAGAGCAGTACTTC CASRRAGDTREQYF
- TRBD1 TRBJ1-6 TRBV15 TGTGCCACCAGCATAGGAGGGGGCGCTTCACCCCTCCACTTT CATSIGGGASPLHF
- - TRBJ1-5 TRBV9 TGTGCCAGCGGGGCAGAAGGCAATCAGCCCCAGCATTTT CASGAEGNQPQHF
- - TRBJ2-5 TRBV21-1 - CVGGGTQETQYF
- TRBD2 TRBJ2-3 TRBV20-1 TGCAGTGCTAGTGTTTTTTTGGCGGGGGAAACAGATACGCAGTATTTT CSASVFLAGETDTQYF
once TRBD2 TRBJ2-7 TRBV5-1 TGCGCCAGCTCCCCGGGGGGGGTACACGAGCAGTACTTC CASSPGGVHEQYF
- - TRBJ1-2 TRBV18 TGTGCCAGCTCACCACCGAACGCAGGGGACTATGGCTACACCTTC CASSPPNAGDYGYTF
- TRBD1 TRBJ1-2 TRBV19 TGTGCCAGTAGTATAGCGGACAGGGGGTATGGCTACACCTTC CASSIADRGYGYTF
- TRBD2 TRBJ2-5 TRBV7-2 TGTGCCAGCAGCTTAGTTACTAGCGGGGGATCGACGGGGGAGACCCAGTACTTC CASSLVTSGGSTGETQYF
- - TRBJ1-1 TRBV14 TGTGCCAGCAGCCAAGTGCGAGGGAACACTGAAGCTTTCTTT CASSQVRGNTEAFF